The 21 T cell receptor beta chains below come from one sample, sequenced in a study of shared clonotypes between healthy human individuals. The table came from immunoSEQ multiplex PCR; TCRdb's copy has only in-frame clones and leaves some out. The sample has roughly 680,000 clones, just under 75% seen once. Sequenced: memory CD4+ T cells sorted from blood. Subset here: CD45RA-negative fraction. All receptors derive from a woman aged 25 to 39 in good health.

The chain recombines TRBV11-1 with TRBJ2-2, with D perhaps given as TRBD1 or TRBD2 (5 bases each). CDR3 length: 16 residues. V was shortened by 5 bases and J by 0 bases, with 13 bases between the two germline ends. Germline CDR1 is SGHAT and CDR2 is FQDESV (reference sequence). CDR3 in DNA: TGTGCCAGCAGCCCACAACTGGGGGCGAACACCGGGGAGCTGTTTTTT. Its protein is CASSPQLGANTGELFF.

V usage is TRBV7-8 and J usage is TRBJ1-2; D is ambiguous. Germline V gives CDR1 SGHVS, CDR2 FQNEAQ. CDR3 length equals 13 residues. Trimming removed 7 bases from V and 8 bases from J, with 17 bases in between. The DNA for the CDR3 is TGTGCCAGCACCCAGCCCAGTTTGCGAGGCTACACCTTC. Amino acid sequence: CASTQPSLRGYTF.

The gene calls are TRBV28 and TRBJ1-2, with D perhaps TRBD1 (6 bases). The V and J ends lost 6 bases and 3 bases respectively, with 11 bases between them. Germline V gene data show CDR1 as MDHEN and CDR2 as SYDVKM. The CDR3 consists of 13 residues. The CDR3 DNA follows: TGTGCCAGCAGCGACAGGAGGGACTATGGCTACACCTTC. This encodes CASSDRRDYGYTF.

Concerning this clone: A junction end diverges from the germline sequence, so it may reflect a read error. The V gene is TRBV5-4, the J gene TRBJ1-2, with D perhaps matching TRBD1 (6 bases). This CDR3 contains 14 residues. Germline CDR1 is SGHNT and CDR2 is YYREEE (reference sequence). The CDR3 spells CASSLETGGDGYTF. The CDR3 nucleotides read TGTGCCAGCAGTTTGGAGACAGGAGGAGATGGCTACACCTTC.

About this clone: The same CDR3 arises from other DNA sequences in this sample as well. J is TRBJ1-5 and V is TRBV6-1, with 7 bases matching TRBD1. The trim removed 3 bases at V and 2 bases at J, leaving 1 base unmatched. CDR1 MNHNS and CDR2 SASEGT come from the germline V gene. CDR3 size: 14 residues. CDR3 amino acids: CASSEQGGNQPQHF. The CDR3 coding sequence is TGTGCCAGCAGTGAGCAGGGGGGCAATCAGCCCCAGCATTTT.

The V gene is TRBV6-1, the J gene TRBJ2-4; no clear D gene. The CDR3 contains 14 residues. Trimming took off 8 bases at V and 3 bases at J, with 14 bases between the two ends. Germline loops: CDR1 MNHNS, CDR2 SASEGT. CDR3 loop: CASSNRVGKNIQYF. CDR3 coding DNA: TGTGCCAGCTCCAATAGGGTTGGCAAAAACATTCAGTACTTC.

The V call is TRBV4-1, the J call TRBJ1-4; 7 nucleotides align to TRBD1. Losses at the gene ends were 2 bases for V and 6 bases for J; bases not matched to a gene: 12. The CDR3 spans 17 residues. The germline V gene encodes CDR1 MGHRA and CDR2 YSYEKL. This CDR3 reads CASSQTRTGHRDEKLFF. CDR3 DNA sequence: TGCGCCAGCAGCCAAACCAGGACAGGCCATCGGGATGAAAAACTGTTTTTT.

CDR3 protein: CASQYIFSGNTIYF. As DNA, the CDR3 is TGTGCCAGTCAATACATCTTCTCTGGAAACACCATATATTTT. This rearrangement joins TRBV19 to TRBJ1-3; D remains ambiguous. The CDR3 loop spans 14 amino acids. Looked up from germline, CDR1 is LNHDA and CDR2 is SQIVND (reference sequence). V was pared by 8 bases and J by 0 bases, with 11 bases between. The variable domain in full, completed from reference TRBV19 and TRBJ1-3, reads DGGITQSPKYLFRKEGQNVTLSCEQNLNHDAMYWYRQDPGQGLRLIYYSQIVNDFQKGDIAEGYSVSREKKESFPLTVTSAQKNPTAFYLCASQYIFSGNTIYFGEGSWLTVV.

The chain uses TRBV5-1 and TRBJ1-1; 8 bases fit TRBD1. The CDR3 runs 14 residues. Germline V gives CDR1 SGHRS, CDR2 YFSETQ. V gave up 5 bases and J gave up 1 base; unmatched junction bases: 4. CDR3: CASRSDRGNTEAFF. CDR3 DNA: TGCGCCAGCAGATCCGACAGGGGGAACACTGAAGCTTTCTTT.

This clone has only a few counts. The CDR3 sequence is CASSEQGQLNTEAFF. The CDR3 bases are TGCGCCAGCAGCGAACAGGGTCAGCTGAACACTGAAGCTTTCTTT. The chain has TRBV5-1 and TRBJ1-1, with D possibly being TRBD1 (6 bases). V was cut by 4 bases and J by 0 bases, with 13 bases left in between. This CDR3 is 15 amino acids long. Germline V CDR1 and CDR2: SGHRS, YFSETQ.

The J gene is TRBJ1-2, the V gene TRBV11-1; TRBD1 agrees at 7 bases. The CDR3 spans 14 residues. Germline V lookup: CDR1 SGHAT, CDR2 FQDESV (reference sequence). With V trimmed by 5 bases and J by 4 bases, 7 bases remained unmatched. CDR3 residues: CASSTQRDSYGYTF. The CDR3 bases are TGTGCCAGCAGCACTCAGCGGGACAGCTATGGCTACACCTTC.

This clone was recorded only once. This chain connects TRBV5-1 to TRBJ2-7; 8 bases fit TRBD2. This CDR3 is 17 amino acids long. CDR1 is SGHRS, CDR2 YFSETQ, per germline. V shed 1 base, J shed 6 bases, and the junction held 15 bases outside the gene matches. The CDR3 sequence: CASSLSTGGLPGGEQYF. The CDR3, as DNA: TGCGCCAGCAGCTTGTCAACGGGAGGGCTCCCCGGGGGCGAGCAGTACTTC.

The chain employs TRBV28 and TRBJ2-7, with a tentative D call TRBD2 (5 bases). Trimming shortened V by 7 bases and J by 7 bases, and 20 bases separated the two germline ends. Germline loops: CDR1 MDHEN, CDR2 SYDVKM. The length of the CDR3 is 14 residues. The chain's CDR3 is CASTLHISTGEQYF. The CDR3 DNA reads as TGTGCCAGCACATTGCACATCTCCACGGGGGAGCAGTACTTC.

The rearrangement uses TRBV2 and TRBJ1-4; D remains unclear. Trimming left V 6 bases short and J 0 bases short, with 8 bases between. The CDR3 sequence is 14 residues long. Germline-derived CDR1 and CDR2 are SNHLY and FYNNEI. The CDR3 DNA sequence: TGTGCCAGCAGGGGCAGCTCAACTAATGAAAAACTGTTTTTT. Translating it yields CASRGSSTNEKLFF.

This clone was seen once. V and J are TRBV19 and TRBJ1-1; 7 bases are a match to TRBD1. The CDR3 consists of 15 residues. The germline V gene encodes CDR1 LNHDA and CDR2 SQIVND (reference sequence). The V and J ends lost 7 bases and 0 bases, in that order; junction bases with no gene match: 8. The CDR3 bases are TGTGCCAGTACCACCCTGGGACAGATGAACACTGAAGCTTTCTTT. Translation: CASTTLGQMNTEAFF.

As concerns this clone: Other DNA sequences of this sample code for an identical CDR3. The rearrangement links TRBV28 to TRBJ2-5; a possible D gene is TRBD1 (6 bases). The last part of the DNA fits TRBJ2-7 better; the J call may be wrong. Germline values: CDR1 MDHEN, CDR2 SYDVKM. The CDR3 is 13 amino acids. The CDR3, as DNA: TGTGCCAGCAGTCCATCCAGGGGCTACGAGCAGTACTTC. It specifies CASSPSRGYEQYF.

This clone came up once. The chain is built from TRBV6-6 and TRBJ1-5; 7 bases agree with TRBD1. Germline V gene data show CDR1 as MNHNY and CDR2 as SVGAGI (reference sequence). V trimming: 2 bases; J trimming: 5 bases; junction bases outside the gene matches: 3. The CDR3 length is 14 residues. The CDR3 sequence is CASSYRGGDQPQHF. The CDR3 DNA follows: TGTGCCAGCAGTTACCGAGGGGGCGATCAGCCCCAGCATTTT.

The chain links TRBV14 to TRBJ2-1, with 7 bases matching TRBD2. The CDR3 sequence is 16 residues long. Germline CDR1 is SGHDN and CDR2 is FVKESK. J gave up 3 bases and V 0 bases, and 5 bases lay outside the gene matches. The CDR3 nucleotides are TGTGCCAGCAGCCAAGATCGGCCTAGCGGCTACAATGAGCAGTTCTTC. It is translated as CASSQDRPSGYNEQFF.

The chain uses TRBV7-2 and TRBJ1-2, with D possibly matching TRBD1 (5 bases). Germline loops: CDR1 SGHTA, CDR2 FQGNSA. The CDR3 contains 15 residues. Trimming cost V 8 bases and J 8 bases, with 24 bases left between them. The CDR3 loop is CASFLPASRANGYTF. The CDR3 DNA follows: TGTGCCAGCTTCCTTCCCGCTTCCAGGGCTAACGGCTACACCTTC.

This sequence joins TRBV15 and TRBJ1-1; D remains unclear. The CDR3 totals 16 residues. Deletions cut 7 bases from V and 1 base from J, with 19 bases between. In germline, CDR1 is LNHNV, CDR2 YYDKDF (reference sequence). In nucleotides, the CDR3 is TGTGCCACCAAGAACGATAGGGCAGGAGGGAACACTGAAGCTTTCTTT. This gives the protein CATKNDRAGGNTEAFF. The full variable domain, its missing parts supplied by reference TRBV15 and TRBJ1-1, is DAMVIQNPRYQVTQFGKPVTLSCSQTLNHNVMYWYQQKSSQAPKLLFHYYDKDFNNEADTPDNFQSRRPNTSFCFLDIRSPGLGDTAMYLCATKNDRAGGNTEAFFGQGTRLTVV.

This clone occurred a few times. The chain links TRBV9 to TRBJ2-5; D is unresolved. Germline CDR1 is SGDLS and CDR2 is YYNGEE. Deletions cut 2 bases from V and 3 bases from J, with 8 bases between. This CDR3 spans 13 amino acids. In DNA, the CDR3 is TGTGCCAGCAGCGTTTTTCTTGAAGAGACCCAGTACTTC. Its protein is CASSVFLEETQYF.